Many counts were recorded for the clone carrying this T cell receptor beta chain. Its antigen remains unidentified. Original data processing: Across clinicopathological groups, CDR3 differences served as the basis for building a distant-metastasis classifier for papillary thyroid cancer. TCRdb re-called clones from the PCR reads using MiXCR. For this entry, the V and J calls and clone size follow TCRdb and not the study's own pipeline. The sample comprises approximately 39,000 clones, less than 25% of which are singletons, and around 16% rests with the top ten. Patients had received no treatment of any kind before thyroid surgery. The CDR3 has 16 residues. The V gene end was trimmed by 0 bases and the J gene end by 8 bases; junction bases not matched to a gene: 8. Germline V lookup: CDR1 MGHRA, CDR2 YSYEKL. The sample comes from a study of metastatic and nonmetastatic thyroid tumors. The overall study: Where malignant and benign thyroid patients were concerned, repertoires were compared across blood and tumor or nodule tissue.

Study-level results: Significantly greater TCR beta diversity was reportedly found in malignant thyroid tumors than in benign nodules (in blood and tumor).

The chain couples TRBV4-1 to TRBJ2-1; 9 nucleotides align to TRBD1. The sample comprised blood. The sequence was obtained from a female donor with papillary thyroid cancer or a benign thyroid nodule (not recorded which). Some clones in this sample may be carry-over from other donors' samples. The CDR3 spells CASSQESGTGYDEQFF. The CDR3 coding sequence is TGCGCCAGCAGCCAAGAATCTGGGACAGGGTACGATGAGCAGTTCTTC.